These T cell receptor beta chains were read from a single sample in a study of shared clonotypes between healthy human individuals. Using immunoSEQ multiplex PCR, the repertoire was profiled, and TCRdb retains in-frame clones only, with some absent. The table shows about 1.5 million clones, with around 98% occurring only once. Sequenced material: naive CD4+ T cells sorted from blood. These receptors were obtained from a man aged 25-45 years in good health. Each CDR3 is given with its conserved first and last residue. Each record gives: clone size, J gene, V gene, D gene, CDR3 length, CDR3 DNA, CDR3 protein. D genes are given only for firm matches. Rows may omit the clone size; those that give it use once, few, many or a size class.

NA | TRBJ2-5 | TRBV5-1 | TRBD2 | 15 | TGCGCCAGCAGCTTGGGATTCGGGGGAGGGGAGACCCAGTACTTC | CASSLGFGGGETQYF
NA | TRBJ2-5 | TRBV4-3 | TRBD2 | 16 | TGCGCCAGCAGCCACTCACTAGCGGGCCTACAAGAGACCCAGTACTTC | CASSHSLAGLQETQYF
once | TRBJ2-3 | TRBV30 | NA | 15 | TGTGCCTGGAGTGTACGGGCTATTCGAGCAGATACGCAGTATTTT | CAWSVRAIRADTQYF
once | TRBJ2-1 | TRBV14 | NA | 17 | TGTGCCAGCAGCCAATTTGCGGGGTCGAGCTCCTACAATGAGCAGTTCTTC | CASSQFAGSSSYNEQFF
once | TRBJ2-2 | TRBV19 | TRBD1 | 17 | TGTGCCAGTAGCTTCCTAGGACAGGGGGCGGGCACCGGGGAGCTGTTTTTT | CASSFLGQGAGTGELFF
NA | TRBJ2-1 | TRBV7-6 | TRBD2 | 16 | TGTGCCAGCAGCCGGACTAGCGGGAGGGCCACTAATGAGCAGTTCTTC | CASSRTSGRATNEQFF
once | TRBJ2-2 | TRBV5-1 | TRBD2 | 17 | TGCGCCAGCAGCTCCTTAGGACTAGCGGCCATGACCGGGGAGCTGTTTTTT | CASSSLGLAAMTGELFF
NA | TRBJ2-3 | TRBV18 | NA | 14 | TGTGCCAGCTCACCAACCCTACAGTCAGATACGCAGTATTTT | CASSPTLQSDTQYF
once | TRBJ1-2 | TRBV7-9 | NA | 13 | TGTGCCAGCAGCTTAGGTTCTCCACGAGGCTACACCTTC | CASSLGSPRGYTF
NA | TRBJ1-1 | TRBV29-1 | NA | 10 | TGCAGCGCTACGAGTGCTGAAGCTTTCTTT | CSATSAEAFF
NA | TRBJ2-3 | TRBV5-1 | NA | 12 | TGCGCCAGCAGCTCCCTTGGAGATACGCAGTATTTT | CASSSLGDTQYF
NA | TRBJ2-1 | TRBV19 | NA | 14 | TGTGCCAGTAACGTGGGAGTTTCCTACAATGAGCAGTTCTTC | CASNVGVSYNEQFF
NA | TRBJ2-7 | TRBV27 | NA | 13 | TGTGCCACGCCTCGGAGGGGGGGCTACGAGCAGTACTTC | CATPRRGGYEQYF
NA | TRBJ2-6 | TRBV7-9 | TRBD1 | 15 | TGTGCCAGCAGCTTAGCCGGACAGGAGCCAGGCGTCCTGACTTTC | CASSLAGQEPGVLTF
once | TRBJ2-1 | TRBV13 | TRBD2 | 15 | TGTGCCAGCAGCTCCGGACTAGCGGGACTCAATGAGCAGTTCTTC | CASSSGLAGLNEQFF
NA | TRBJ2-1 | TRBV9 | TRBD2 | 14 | TGTGCCAGCAGCGCTAGCGGGGCCTACAATGAGCAGTTCTTC | CASSASGAYNEQFF
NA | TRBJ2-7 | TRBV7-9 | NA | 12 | TGTGCCAGCAGCTTAGTAGCCTACGAGCAGTACTTC | CASSLVAYEQYF
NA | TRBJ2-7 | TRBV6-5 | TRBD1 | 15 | TGTGCCAGCAGTTACGGGTACAGGGGGCAATACGAGCAGTACTTC | CASSYGYRGQYEQYF
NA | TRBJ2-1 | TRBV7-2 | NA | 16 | TGTGCCAGCAGCTTCTGGAGGCCAAGCTCCTACAATGAGCAGTTCTTC | CASSFWRPSSYNEQFF
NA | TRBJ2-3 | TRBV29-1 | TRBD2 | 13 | TGCAGCGTTGTAACCGGGAGGGAAGATACGCAGTATTTT | CSVVTGREDTQYF
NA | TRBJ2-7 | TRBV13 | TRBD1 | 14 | TGTGCCAGCAGCGCGACAGGGGCCGGCTACGAGCAGTACTTC | CASSATGAGYEQYF
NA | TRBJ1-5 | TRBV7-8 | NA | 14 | TGTGCCAGCAGCTCCAGGGAAGGCAATCAGCCCCAGCATTTT | CASSSREGNQPQHF
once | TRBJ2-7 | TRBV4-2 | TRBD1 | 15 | TGTGCCAGCAGCCAATGGGACAGGGGTTCCTACGAGCAGTACTTC | CASSQWDRGSYEQYF
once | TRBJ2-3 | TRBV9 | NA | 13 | TGTGCCAGCAGCAAGGACAGCACAGATACGCAGTATTTT | CASSKDSTDTQYF
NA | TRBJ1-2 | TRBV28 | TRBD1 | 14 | TGTGCCAGCAGTTTGGAGGGGGCTCGGGAGGGCTACACCTTC | CASSLEGAREGYTF
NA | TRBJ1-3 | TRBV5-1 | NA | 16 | TGCGCCAGCAGCTTGGGGGACGTCAGCTCTGGAAACACCATATATTTT | CASSLGDVSSGNTIYF
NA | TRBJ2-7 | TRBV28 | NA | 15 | TGTGCCAGCAGAGTGCCCGGACAGAGCTCCTACGAGCAGTACTTC | CASRVPGQSSYEQYF
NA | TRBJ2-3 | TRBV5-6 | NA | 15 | TGTGCCAGCCTCCGCGTTGGGGGGAGCACAGATACGCAGTATTTT | CASLRVGGSTDTQYF
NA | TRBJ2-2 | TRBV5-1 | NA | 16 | TGCGCCAGCAGCTTGGACTACAGGGTCAACACCGGGGAGCTGTTTTTT | CASSLDYRVNTGELFF
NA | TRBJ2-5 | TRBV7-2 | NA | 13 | TGTGCCAGCGGTCTGGCCCACCAAGAGACCCAGTACTTC | CASGLAHQETQYF
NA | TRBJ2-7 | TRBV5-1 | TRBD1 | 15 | TGCGCCAGCAGCCGCGCCGGGACAGAAGCCGACGAGCAGTACTTC | CASSRAGTEADEQYF
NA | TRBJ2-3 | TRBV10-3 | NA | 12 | TGTGCCATCAGTGAAGATCCAGATACGCAGTATTTT | CAISEDPDTQYF
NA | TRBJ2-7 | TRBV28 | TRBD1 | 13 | TGTGCCAGTACGGGACAGGGGGCCTACGAGCAGTACTTC | CASTGQGAYEQYF
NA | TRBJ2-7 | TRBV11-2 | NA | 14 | TGTGCCAGCAGCTTATTTGTAAGCTCCTACGAGCAGTACTTC | CASSLFVSSYEQYF
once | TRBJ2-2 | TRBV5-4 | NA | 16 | TGTGCCAGCAGCGACCTTGATTGGTGGGAAACCGGGGAGCTGTTTTTT | CASSDLDWWETGELFF
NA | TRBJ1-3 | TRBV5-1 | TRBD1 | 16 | TGCGCCAGCAGCTTGGGACAGGGGGCCTCTGGAAACACCATATATTTT | CASSLGQGASGNTIYF
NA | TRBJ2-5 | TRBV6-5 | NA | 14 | TGTGCCAGCAGTACTAGACTAGGGCAAGAGACCCAGTACTTC | CASSTRLGQETQYF
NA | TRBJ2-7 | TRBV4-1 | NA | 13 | TGCGCCAGCAGCCAGGACGAAGTGGACGAGCAGTACTTC | CASSQDEVDEQYF
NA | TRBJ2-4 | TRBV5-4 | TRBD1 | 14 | TGTGCCAGCAGCTTGGGGGGACAGGTCCCCATTCAGTACTTC | CASSLGGQVPIQYF
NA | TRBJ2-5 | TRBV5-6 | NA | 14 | TGTGCCAGCAGCATAGGACAGAACCAAGAGACCCAGTACTTC | CASSIGQNQETQYF